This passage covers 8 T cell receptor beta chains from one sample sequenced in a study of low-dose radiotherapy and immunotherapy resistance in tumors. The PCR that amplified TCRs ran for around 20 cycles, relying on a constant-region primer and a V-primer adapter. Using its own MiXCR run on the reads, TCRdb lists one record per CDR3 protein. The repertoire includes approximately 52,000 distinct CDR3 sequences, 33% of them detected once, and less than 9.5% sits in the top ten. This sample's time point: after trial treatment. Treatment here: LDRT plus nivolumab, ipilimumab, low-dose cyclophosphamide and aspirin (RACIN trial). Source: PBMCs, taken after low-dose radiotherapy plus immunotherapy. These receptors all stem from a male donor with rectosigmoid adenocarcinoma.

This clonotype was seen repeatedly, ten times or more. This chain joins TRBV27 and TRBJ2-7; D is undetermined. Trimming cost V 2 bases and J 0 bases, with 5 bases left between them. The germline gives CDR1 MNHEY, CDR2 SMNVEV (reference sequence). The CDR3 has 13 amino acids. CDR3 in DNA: TGTGCCAGCAGTTTACAGAGCTCCTACGAGCAGTACTTC. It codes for CASSLQSSYEQYF.

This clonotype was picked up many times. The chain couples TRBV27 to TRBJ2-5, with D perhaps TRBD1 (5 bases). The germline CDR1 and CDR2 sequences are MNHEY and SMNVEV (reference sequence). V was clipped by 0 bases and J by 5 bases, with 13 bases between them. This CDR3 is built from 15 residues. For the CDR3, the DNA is TGTGCCAGCAGTTTATCGTTTAGGGGTGGGGAGACCCAGTACTTC. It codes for CASSLSFRGGETQYF.

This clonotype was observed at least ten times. CDR3 region: CSAKGGAGNEKLFF. CDR3 nucleotide sequence: TGCAGTGCTAAAGGGGGCGCGGGTAATGAAAAACTGTTTTTT. V gene TRBV20-1 combines with J gene TRBJ1-4, with TRBD1 matching 7 bases. The CDR3 extends over 14 amino acids. Trimming removed 4 bases from V and 4 bases from J; junction bases left unmatched: 6. Per germline, CDR1 DFQATT and CDR2 SNEGSKA (reference sequence).

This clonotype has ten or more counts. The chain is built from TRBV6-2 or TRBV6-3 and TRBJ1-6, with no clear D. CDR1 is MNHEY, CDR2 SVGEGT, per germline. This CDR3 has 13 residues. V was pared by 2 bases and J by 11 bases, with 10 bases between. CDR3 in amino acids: CASSYGILPPLHF. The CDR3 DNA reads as TGTGCCAGCAGTTACGGGATCCTTCCACCCCTCCACTTT.

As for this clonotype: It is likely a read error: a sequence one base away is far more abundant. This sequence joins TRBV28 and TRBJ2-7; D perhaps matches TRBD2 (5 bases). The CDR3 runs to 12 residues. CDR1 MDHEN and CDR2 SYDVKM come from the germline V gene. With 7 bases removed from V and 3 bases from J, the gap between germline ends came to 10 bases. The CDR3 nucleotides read TGTGCCAGCATCGCCCGGGACTACGAGCAGTACTTC. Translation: CASIARDYEQYF. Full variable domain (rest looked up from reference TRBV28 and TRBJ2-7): DVKVTQSSRYLVKRTGEKVFLECVQDMDHENMFWYRQDPGLGLRLIYFSYDVKMKEKGDIPEGYSVSREKKERFSLILESASTNQTSMYLCASIARDYEQYFGPGTRLTVT.

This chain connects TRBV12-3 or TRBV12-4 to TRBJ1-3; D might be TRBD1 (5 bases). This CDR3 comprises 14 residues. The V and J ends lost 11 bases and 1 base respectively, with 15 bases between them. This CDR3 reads CAGSKGLSGNTIYF. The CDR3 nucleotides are TGTGCCGGATCGAAGGGACTGTCTGGAAACACCATATATTTT.

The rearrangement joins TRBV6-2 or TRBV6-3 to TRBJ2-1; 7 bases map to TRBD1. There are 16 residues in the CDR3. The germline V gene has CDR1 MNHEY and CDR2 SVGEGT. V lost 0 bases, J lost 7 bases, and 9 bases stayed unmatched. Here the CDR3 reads CASSYSQTGPSNEQFF. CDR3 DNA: TGTGCCAGCAGTTACTCCCAGACAGGGCCGTCTAATGAGCAGTTCTTC.

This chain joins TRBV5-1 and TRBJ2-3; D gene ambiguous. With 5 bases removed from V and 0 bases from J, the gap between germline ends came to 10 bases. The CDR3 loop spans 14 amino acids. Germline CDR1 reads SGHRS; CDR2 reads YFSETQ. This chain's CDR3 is CASRGPGSTDTQYF. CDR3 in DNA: TGCGCCAGCAGAGGTCCCGGAAGCACAGATACGCAGTATTTT. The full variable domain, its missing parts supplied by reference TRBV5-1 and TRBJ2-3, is KAGVTQTPRYLIKTRGQQVTLSCSPISGHRSVSWYQQTPGQGLQFLFEYFSETQRNKGNFPGRFSGRQFSNSRSEMNVSTLELGDSALYLCASRGPGSTDTQYFGPGTRLTVL.